The subject of this entry is one TCR beta chain. Per the germline V gene, CDR1 is KGHSH and CDR2 is LQKENI. V lost 3 bases to trimming and J lost 5 bases; unmatched junction nucleotides: 2. This CDR3 comprises 14 residues. These data are taken from a study of blood T cell repertoires in COVID-19. Overall study: Acute and convalescent COVID-19 specimens originated in the United States, Italy and Spain. From T cells, B-cell-depleted T cells, or PBMCs came the material, which was cDNA or gDNA.

Generated by immunoSEQ multiplex PCR, the TCRdb table keeps only in-frame clones and is missing some. The sample has some 200,000 clones; roughly 85% are singletons. This clonotype originated in a woman between 18 and 30 years old who had recovered from COVID-19. The V and J genes are TRBV18 and TRBJ1-5; 9 nucleotides match TRBD1. Input material: peripheral blood. The CDR3 coding sequence is TGTGCCAGCTCACCTAGACAGGGGGATCAGCCCCAGCATTTT. This gives the protein CASSPRQGDQPQHF.